Below are 8 T cell receptor beta chains sequenced from a single sample in a study of T cell responses to AZD1222 COVID-19 vaccine. Produced via immunoSEQ multiplex PCR; TCRdb's table is partial and in-frame only. The repertoire holds under 200,000 clones, with around 87% as singletons. The specimen was peripheral blood, collected on day 0 of MenACWY control vaccination. The receptors shown here come from an adult in good health.

The chain couples TRBV5-5 to TRBJ1-1; D is undetermined. CDR1 is SGHKS, CDR2 YYEKEE, per germline (reference sequence). V lost 3 bases and J 0 bases, leaving 18 bases between the germline ends. The CDR3 has 17 amino acids. The CDR3 nucleotides read TGTGCCAGCAGCTACACGCCATTCGCAAACATGAACACTGAAGCTTTCTTT. Protein sequence: CASSYTPFANMNTEAFF.

The rearrangement links TRBV10-3 to TRBJ2-2; 15 bases line up with TRBD2. The ends lost 8 bases at V and 6 bases at J; junction bases unmatched: 4. The CDR3 runs 15 residues. The germline gives CDR1 ENHRY, CDR2 SYGVKD. The CDR3 sequence is CAILGLAGGPGELFF. DNA for the CDR3: TGTGCCATCCTGGGACTAGCGGGAGGACCCGGGGAGCTGTTTTTT.

This chain connects TRBV18 to TRBJ1-6; TRBD1 aligns across 9 bases. The CDR3 length is 16 residues. The V and J ends lost 4 bases and 7 bases, in that order; junction bases with no gene match: 8. Germline V gives CDR1 KGHSH, CDR2 LQKENI. The CDR3 nucleotides read TGTGCCAGCTCACTTACAGGGGGCTCGGGGAATTCACCCCTCCACTTT. Residues: CASSLTGGSGNSPLHF.

The rearrangement links TRBV12-3 or TRBV12-4 to TRBJ2-7; D is perhaps TRBD2 (5 bases). The CDR3 length is 12 residues. V lost 3 bases and J lost 11, with 14 bases in between. The CDR3 sequence: CASSLGVAPEYF. The CDR3 DNA reads as TGTGCCAGCAGTTTGGGCGTAGCGCCGGAGTACTTC.

V usage is TRBV10-3 and J usage is TRBJ2-1; D remains unclear. CDR1 is ENHRY and CDR2 is SYGVKD in the germline V gene. Trimming took 8 bases from V and 7 from J, leaving 15 bases between them. The CDR3 is 13 residues long. CDR3 bases: TGTGCCATCGGGCCCCCGAGTGCGAATGAGCAGTTCTTC. It codes for CAIGPPSANEQFF.

The V gene is TRBV6-2 or TRBV6-3, the J gene TRBJ2-7, with D perhaps matching TRBD1 (6 bases). Trimming removed 3 bases from V and 9 bases from J, with 15 bases in between. There are 13 residues in the CDR3. Germline CDR1 MNHEY, CDR2 SVGEGT. In DNA form, the CDR3 reads TGTGCCAGCAGTTATGCAGGGGTAGTCGGGCAGTACTTC. Translated, it gives CASSYAGVVGQYF.

The chain joins TRBV30 to TRBJ1-5; D gene uncertain. This CDR3 has 12 amino acids. Germline assignment: CDR1 GTSNPN and CDR2 SVGIG (reference sequence). V lost 1 base and J lost 0, with 1 base in between. CDR3 amino acids: CAWSGSNQPQHF. The CDR3 DNA reads as TGTGCCTGGAGTGGTAGCAATCAGCCCCAGCATTTT.

The chain uses TRBV4-1 and TRBJ2-1, with TRBD2 matching over 8 bases. The CDR3 is 18 amino acids. J was trimmed by 4 bases and V by 0 bases; bases with no gene match: 11. The V gene's germline CDR1 is MGHRA and CDR2 YSYEKL. CDR3 in DNA: TGCGCCAGCAGCCAAGAAACAAGCCGGGAGGGCCTGTACAATGAGCAGTTCTTC. Its translation: CASSQETSREGLYNEQFF.